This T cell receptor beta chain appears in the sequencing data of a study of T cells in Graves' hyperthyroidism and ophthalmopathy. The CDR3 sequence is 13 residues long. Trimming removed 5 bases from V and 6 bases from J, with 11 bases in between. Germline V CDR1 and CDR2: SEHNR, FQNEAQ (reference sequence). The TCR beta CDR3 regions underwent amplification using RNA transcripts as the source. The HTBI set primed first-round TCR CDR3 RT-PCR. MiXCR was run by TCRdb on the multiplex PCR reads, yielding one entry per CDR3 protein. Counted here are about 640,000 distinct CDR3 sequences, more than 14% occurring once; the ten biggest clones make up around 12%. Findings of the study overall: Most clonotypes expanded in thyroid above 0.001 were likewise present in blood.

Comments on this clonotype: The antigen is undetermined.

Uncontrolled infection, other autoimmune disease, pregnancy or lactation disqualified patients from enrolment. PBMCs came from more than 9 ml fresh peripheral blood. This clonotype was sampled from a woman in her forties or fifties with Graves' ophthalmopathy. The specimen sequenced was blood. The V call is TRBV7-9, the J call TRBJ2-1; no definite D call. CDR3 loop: CASSDRVFNEQFF. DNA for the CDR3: TGTGCCAGCAGCGACCGGGTGTTCAATGAGCAGTTCTTC.